This entry describes one T cell receptor beta chain. Its antigen remains unidentified. The entry originates in a study of T cells after yellow fever vaccination. A 5'RACE template-switching step, the method used to make TCR cDNA, added a universal primer site and UMIs. TCRdb recomputed calls from the 5' RACE reads with MiXCR, one row per CDR3 protein. The table shows 350,000 to 450,000 distinct CDR3 sequences, with around 6.5% occurring only once. Study conclusions and caveats: Highly abundant clonotypes carried over from the bulk population could end up in FACS-sorted repertoires as contaminants. Post-booster repertoires again held most primary-vaccination clones (roughly 95% CD4, roughly 88% CD8).

This TCR was sampled from a man under 40 who received the YFV17D yellow fever vaccine. The sample here was PBMCs, taken 5 days after the yellow fever booster vaccination.

Written as DNA, the CDR3 is TGTGCCAGCTCACCCGGGGGTATGAACACTGAAGCTTTCTTT. The encoded protein is CASSPGGMNTEAFF. The J gene is TRBJ1-1, the V gene TRBV18; weak D call: TRBD1 (5 bases). CDR1 and CDR2 (germline): KGHSH, LQKENI. The CDR3 is 14 residues long. V was trimmed by 3 bases and J by 0 bases, leaving 8 bases between them.